Listed below are T cell receptor beta chains from one sample, sequenced in a study of regulatory T cells in long-lasting Graves disease. One entry per CDR3 protein, called by TCRdb with MiXCR from the multiplex PCR reads. The sample lists approximately 300,000 distinct CDR3 sequences; about 20% were seen once. Sequenced material: peripheral blood mononuclear cells (PBMCs), taken at new diagnosis, from a patient treated with antithyroid drugs. The source of these receptors is a female donor with Graves disease. Both conserved end residues are part of each CDR3. A D gene is named only where the DNA matches it firmly. Rows may omit the clone size; those that give it use once, few, many or a size class.

j_call v_call d_call clone_size cdr3_aa cdr3_nt
TRBJ2-4 TRBV4-1 - - CASSPVGLLIQYF TGCGCCAGCAGCCCTGTCGGGCTTTTAATTCAGTACTTC
TRBJ2-7 TRBV20-1 TRBD2 many CSARDLGAGDVYEQYF TGCAGTGCTAGAGATCTAGGGGCGGGAGATGTATACGAGCAGTACTTC
TRBJ2-3 TRBV27 TRBD2 few CASSLYPSGRDTQYF TGTGCCAGCAGTTTATATCCTAGCGGGAGAGATACGCAGTATTTT
TRBJ1-1 TRBV19 TRBD1 many CASSPRTGPNTEAFF TGTGCCAGCTCACCAAGGACAGGGCCGAACACTGAAGCTTTCTTT
TRBJ1-3 TRBV11-2 - many CASSLRRGGSGNTIYF TGTGCCAGCAGCTTGCGGCGTGGAGGTTCTGGAAACACCATATATTTT
TRBJ1-1 TRBV6-1 - many CASSGAFNTEAFF TGTGCCAGCAGTGGAGCTTTTAACACTGAAGCTTTCTTT
TRBJ1-3 TRBV19 - few CASSPDTHSGNTIYF TGTGCCAGTAGTCCGGACACCCACTCTGGAAACACCATATATTTT
TRBJ2-7 TRBV7-6 - - CASSLDPRGTREQYF TGTGCCAGCAGCTTAGACCCTCGGGGTACTAGAGAGCAGTACTTC
TRBJ1-2 TRBV10-3 TRBD1 - CAISESIGTGGDGYTF TGTGCCATCAGTGAGTCAATAGGGACAGGGGGCGATGGCTACACCTTC
TRBJ2-7 TRBV29-1 - few CSARGGANGYEQYF TGCAGCGCGAGGGGGGGCGCAAACGGCTACGAGCAGTACTTC
TRBJ2-7 TRBV2 - many CASSDRDTYEQYF TGTGCCAGCAGTGACAGGGACACCTACGAGCAGTACTTC
TRBJ2-2 TRBV11-3 - many CASSLDGVNTGELFF TGTGCCAGCAGCTTAGATGGGGTTAACACCGGGGAGCTGTTTTTT
TRBJ1-1 TRBV29-1 - many CSVEDRLNTEAFF TGCAGCGTTGAAGACAGGTTGAACACTGAAGCTTTCTTT
TRBJ1-2 TRBV20-1 - many CSASIPQGRGYTF TGCAGTGCGAGCATCCCGCAGGGGAGGGGCTACACCTTC
TRBJ2-3 TRBV19 - - CASSTRRGGTQYF TGTGCCAGTAGTACCCGACGGGGAGGTACGCAGTATTTT
TRBJ1-1 TRBV30 - many CAWMGTEVAFF TGTGCCTGGATGGGGACGGAAGTGGCTTTCTTT
TRBJ2-7 TRBV6-1 TRBD1 many CASRKQGGEQYF TGTGCCAGCAGAAAACAGGGGGGCGAGCAGTACTTC
TRBJ2-2 TRBV3-1 - - CASSPGEKTGELFF TGTGCCAGCAGCCCGGGGGAGAAGACCGGGGAGCTGTTTTTT
TRBJ1-1 TRBV19 - - CASIHTYTTEAFF TGTGCCAGTATCCACACCTATACCACTGAAGCTTTCTTT
TRBJ2-1 TRBV6-1 - - CASSDLSNEQFF TGTGCCAGCAGTGACCTTAGCAATGAGCAGTTCTTC
TRBJ2-1 TRBV15 TRBD1 many CATSTRTGINEQFF TGTGCCACCAGCACCCGGACAGGGATAAATGAGCAGTTCTTC
TRBJ2-7 TRBV12-3/TRBV12-4 TRBD1 few CASSPHRGRPYEQYF TGTGCCAGCAGTCCCCACAGGGGGCGGCCCTACGAGCAGTACTTC
TRBJ2-3 TRBV28 - many CASSIRPPGRPTDTQYF TGTGCCAGCAGTATTCGGCCCCCCGGGCGGCCCACAGATACGCAGTATTTT
TRBJ2-7 TRBV18 - many CASSPGAKWEQYF TGTGCCAGCTCTCCCGGGGCCAAGTGGGAGCAGTACTTC
TRBJ2-7 TRBV6-1 TRBD1 - CASSPDRGREQYF TGTGCCAGCAGTCCGGACAGGGGGCGAGAGCAGTACTTC
TRBJ2-7 TRBV20-1 TRBD1 - CSASPQGVTNEQYF TGCAGTGCTAGTCCCCAGGGGGTTACCAACGAGCAGTACTTC
TRBJ1-1 TRBV28 - many CASSSGVREAFF TGTGCCAGCAGTTCCGGAGTTCGAGAAGCTTTCTTT
TRBJ1-1 TRBV18 - many CASKQAKGVSDTEAFF TGTGCCAGCAAACAGGCAAAAGGGGTTTCGGACACTGAAGCTTTCTTT
TRBJ2-7 TRBV11-2 TRBD2 many CASSPVGAGEQYF TGTGCCAGCAGCCCCGTTGGAGCGGGGGAGCAGTACTTC
TRBJ2-3 TRBV20-1 - few CSARGRWDTQYF TGCAGTGCTAGAGGCCGGTGGGATACGCAGTATTTT
TRBJ2-3 TRBV12-3/TRBV12-4 TRBD1 many CASSLRTGGVGGTDTQYF TGTGCCAGCAGTTTAAGGACAGGTGGGGTAGGGGGCACAGATACGCAGTATTTT
TRBJ2-7 TRBV11-2 - many CASSSGYEQYF TGTGCCAGCAGCTCCGGCTACGAGCAGTACTTC
TRBJ2-3 TRBV12-5 TRBD2 few CASGLSWSSGRGTDTQYF TGTGCTAGTGGTTTGTCATGGAGTAGCGGGAGGGGCACAGATACGCAGTATTTT